The T cell receptor (beta chain) under discussion was sequenced for a study of T cell clonotyping in hematopoietic cell transplantation. General study results and limits: At the given depth, recipient repertoires were over 95% de novo clonotypes. CD4 and CD8 repertoire contributions could not be separated without sorting. Graft donor and pretransplant recipient Inverse Simpson Index values predicted broader posttransplant TCR diversity. After transplant, recipient diversity fell while pathologically expanded clonotypes grew through day 180.

About this clone: What it binds is unknown.

Using immunoSEQ multiplex PCR, the repertoire was profiled, and TCRdb retains in-frame clones only, with some absent. The sample lists tens of thousands of clones; more than 75% were seen once. Regarding time point: recipient sample about 28 days before transplant, after cytoreduction. CDR1 is MDHEN and CDR2 is SYDVKM in the germline V gene. CDR3 length: 14 amino acids. The V gene lost 6 bases and the J gene lost 4 bases, with 16 bases spanning the gap. The sequencing used peripheral blood mononuclear cells, collected before stem cell transplant. The chain combines TRBV28 with TRBJ2-7, with D perhaps matching TRBD1 (6 bases). The clonotype comes from a man aged 55-75 years with biphenotypic leukemia. Some clones in this sample may be carry-over from other donors' samples. The CDR3 reads CASRRTGSRYEQYF. The CDR3 bases are TGTGCCAGCAGGCGAACAGGGAGTCGGTACGAGCAGTACTTC.